A single sample is the source of the 13 T cell receptor beta chains below, sequenced in a study of blood T cell repertoires in COVID-19. Clones were sequenced by immunoSEQ multiplex PCR, and TCRdb holds only the in-frame ones, with some missing. In the table there are a few hundred thousand clones, approximately 90% of which are singletons. The source material was PBMCs or T cells enriched from blood (not recorded which). The receptors stem from a woman aged 18-35 years who had recovered from COVID-19.

This chain joins TRBV7-2 and TRBJ1-6; the D gene is possibly TRBD1 (6 bases). Trimming cost V 5 bases and J 3 bases, with 14 bases left between them. The CDR3 consists of 16 residues. CDR1 is SGHTA and CDR2 is FQGNSA in the germline V gene. In DNA, the CDR3 is TGTGCCAGCAGCCAGGGGTTCCGAGGCTATAATTCACCCCTCCACTTT. Residues: CASSQGFRGYNSPLHF.

The chain has TRBV5-1 and TRBJ2-5; 9 bases are shared with TRBD1. Germline CDR1 is SGHRS and CDR2 is YFSETQ. This CDR3 comprises 15 residues. The ends lost 2 bases at V and 2 bases at J; junction bases unmatched: 4. The CDR3 is CASSFGTGSQETQYF. CDR3 nucleotide sequence: TGCGCCAGCAGCTTTGGGACAGGGTCTCAAGAGACCCAGTACTTC.

The rearrangement uses TRBV30 and TRBJ2-5, with a possible D match to TRBD2 (6 bases). V lost 2 bases and J lost 2, with 15 bases in between. The CDR3 is made up of 15 amino acids. Germline V gene lookup returns CDR1 GTSNPN and CDR2 SVGIG (reference sequence). This CDR3 is CAWSRNGGGQETQYF. CDR3 bases: TGTGCCTGGAGTAGGAACGGGGGTGGGCAAGAGACCCAGTACTTC.

V usage is TRBV5-4 and J usage is TRBJ1-2, with 9 nucleotides matching TRBD1. V shed 6 bases, J shed 3 bases, and the junction held 9 bases outside the gene matches. This CDR3 contains 15 residues. Germline V gives CDR1 SGHNT, CDR2 YYREEE (reference sequence). In DNA form, the CDR3 reads TGTGCCAGCACCCTAAGGACAGGGGCCCACTATGGCTACACCTTC. Protein sequence: CASTLRTGAHYGYTF.

This rearrangement joins TRBV5-4 to TRBJ1-2; TRBD1 might be the D (5 bases). Germline V gives CDR1 SGHNT, CDR2 YYREEE (reference sequence). Deletions cut 5 bases from V and 8 bases from J, with 19 bases between. The CDR3 sequence is 14 residues long. The CDR3 here is CASRDLGGYQGYTF. The CDR3 DNA reads TGTGCCAGCAGAGATCTGGGGGGGTACCAGGGCTACACCTTC. Together with reference TRBV5-4 and TRBJ1-2, the CDR3 gives the full variable domain: ETGVTQSPTHLIKTRGQQVTLRCSSQSGHNTVSWYQQALGQGPQFIFQYYREEENGRGNFPPRFSGLQFPNYSSELNVNALELDDSALYLCASRDLGGYQGYTFGSGTRLTVV.

The chain's CDR3 is CASSLDSSETQYF. CDR3 DNA: TGCGCCAGCAGCCTGGACAGTTCAGAGACCCAGTACTTC. This chain links TRBV4-1 with TRBJ2-5; D is possibly TRBD1 (6 bases). CDR3 size: 13 residues. CDR1 and CDR2 (germline): MGHRA, YSYEKL. The V and J ends lost 4 bases and 4 bases respectively, with 10 bases between them.

The chain joins TRBV2 to TRBJ2-5; 10 bases agree with TRBD2. V lost 5 bases, J lost 5 bases, and 8 bases stayed unmatched. Germline V lookup: CDR1 SNHLY, CDR2 FYNNEI. This CDR3 has 15 amino acids. The CDR3 protein is CASSILAGVGETQYF. CDR3 nucleotide sequence: TGTGCCAGCAGTATTCTAGCGGGAGTTGGGGAGACCCAGTACTTC.

This clone has a handful of counts. The gene calls are TRBV6-1 and TRBJ2-1; D is perhaps TRBD1 (6 bases). CDR3 length: 16 amino acids. Germline loops: CDR1 MNHNS, CDR2 SASEGT. V shed 0 bases and J shed 4 bases, with 13 bases lying between them. The CDR3 is CASSEANRVNYNEQFF. The CDR3 coding sequence is TGTGCCAGCAGTGAAGCGAACAGGGTTAATTACAATGAGCAGTTCTTC.

This clone was recorded only once. V usage is TRBV6-2 or TRBV6-3 and J usage is TRBJ2-3; 8 positions match TRBD2. Germline V gene lookup returns CDR1 MNHEY and CDR2 SVGEGT. V shed 4 bases, J shed 0 bases, and the junction held 3 bases outside the gene matches. The CDR3 covers 15 residues. The CDR3 reads CASSSGGASTDTQYF. CDR3 nucleotide sequence: TGTGCCAGCAGTTCCGGGGGGGCCAGCACAGATACGCAGTATTTT.

In this sample, this clone turned up once. This chain connects TRBV27 to TRBJ2-7, with 8 bases fitting TRBD1. The ends lost 5 bases at V and 2 bases at J; junction bases unmatched: 11. The germline V gene has CDR1 MNHEY and CDR2 SMNVEV (reference sequence). The CDR3 runs 16 residues. Written as DNA, the CDR3 is TGTGCCAGCAGTCCCATAAGTGGGACAGGCCCCTACGAGCAGTACTTC. This encodes CASSPISGTGPYEQYF.

The chain uses TRBV5-1 and TRBJ1-2; 8 nucleotides align to TRBD1. V lost 2 bases, J lost 4 bases, and 4 bases stayed unmatched. The V gene's germline CDR1 is SGHRS and CDR2 YFSETQ. This CDR3 is 14 amino acids long. CDR3 loop: CASSLGQGFYGYTF. The CDR3 coding sequence is TGCGCCAGCAGCTTAGGACAGGGTTTCTATGGCTACACCTTC.

The chain links TRBV4-3 to TRBJ2-2, with 9 positions matching TRBD2. V was pared by 3 bases and J by 9 bases, with 11 bases of the junction left unmatched. Per the germline V gene, CDR1 is LGHNA and CDR2 is YSLEER. The CDR3 sequence is 16 residues long. This CDR3 reads CASSQAPSGIGRELFF. As DNA, the CDR3 is TGCGCCAGCAGCCAGGCTCCTAGCGGGATAGGGCGGGAGCTGTTTTTT.

This clone was observed a handful of times. The rearrangement joins TRBV2 to TRBJ2-7; perhaps TRBD2 as D (6 bases). There are 16 residues in the CDR3. The germline V gene has CDR1 SNHLY and CDR2 FYNNEI. Trimming shortened V by 2 bases and J by 0 bases, and 14 bases separated the two germline ends. This CDR3 reads CASSEFETRASYEQYF. In DNA form, the CDR3 reads TGTGCCAGCAGTGAATTTGAGACTAGGGCCTCCTACGAGCAGTACTTC.